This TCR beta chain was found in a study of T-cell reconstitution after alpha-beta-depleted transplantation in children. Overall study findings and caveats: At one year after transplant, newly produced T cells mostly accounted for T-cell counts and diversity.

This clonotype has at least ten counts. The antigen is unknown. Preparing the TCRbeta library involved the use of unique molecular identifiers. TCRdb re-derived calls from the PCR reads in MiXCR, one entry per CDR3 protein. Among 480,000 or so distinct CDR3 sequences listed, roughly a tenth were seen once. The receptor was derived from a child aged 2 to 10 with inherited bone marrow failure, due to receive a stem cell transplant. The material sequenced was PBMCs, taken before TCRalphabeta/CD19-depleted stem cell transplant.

Here the CDR3 reads CATSRDRTRLGNQPQHF. The DNA for the CDR3 is TGTGCCACCAGCAGAGATCGAACCCGTCTGGGCAATCAGCCCCAGCATTTT. The chain has TRBV15 and TRBJ1-5; D call uncertain. Germline lookup yields CDR1 LNHNV and CDR2 YYDKDF (reference sequence). Trimming shortened V by 0 bases and J by 2 bases, and 14 bases separated the two germline ends. CDR3 length equals 17 residues. Filled out from reference TRBV15 and TRBJ1-5, the complete variable domain reads DAMVIQNPRYQVTQFGKPVTLSCSQTLNHNVMYWYQQKSSQAPKLLFHYYDKDFNNEADTPDNFQSRRPNTSFCFLDIRSPGLGDTAMYLCATSRDRTRLGNQPQHFGDGTRLSIL.